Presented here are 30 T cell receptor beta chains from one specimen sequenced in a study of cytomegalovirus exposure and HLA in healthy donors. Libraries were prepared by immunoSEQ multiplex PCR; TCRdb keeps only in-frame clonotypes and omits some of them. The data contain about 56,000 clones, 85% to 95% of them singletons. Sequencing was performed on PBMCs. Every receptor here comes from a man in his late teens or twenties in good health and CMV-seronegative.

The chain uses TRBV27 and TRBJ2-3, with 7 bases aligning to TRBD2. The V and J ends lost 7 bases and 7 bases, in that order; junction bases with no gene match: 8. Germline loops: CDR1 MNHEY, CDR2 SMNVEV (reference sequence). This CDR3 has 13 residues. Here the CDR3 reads CASTQGGTYTQYF. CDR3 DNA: TGTGCCAGCACCCAGGGAGGGACTTATACGCAGTATTTT.

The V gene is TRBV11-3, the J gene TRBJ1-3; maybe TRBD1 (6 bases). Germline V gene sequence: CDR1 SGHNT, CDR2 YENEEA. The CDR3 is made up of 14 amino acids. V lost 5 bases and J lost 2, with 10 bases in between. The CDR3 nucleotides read TGTGCCAGCAGCACCAGGGGTCCTGGAAACACCATATATTTT. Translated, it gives CASSTRGPGNTIYF.

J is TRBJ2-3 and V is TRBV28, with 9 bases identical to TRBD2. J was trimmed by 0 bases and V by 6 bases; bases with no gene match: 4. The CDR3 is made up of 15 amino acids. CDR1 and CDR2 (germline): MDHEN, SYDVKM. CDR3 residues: CASSLAGRSTDTQYF. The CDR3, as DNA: TGTGCCAGCAGCCTAGCGGGGCGTAGCACAGATACGCAGTATTTT.

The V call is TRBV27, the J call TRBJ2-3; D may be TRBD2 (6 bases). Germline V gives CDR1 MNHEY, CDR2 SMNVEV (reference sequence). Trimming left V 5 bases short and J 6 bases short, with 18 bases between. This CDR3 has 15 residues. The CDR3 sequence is CASSGRSWPLDTQYF. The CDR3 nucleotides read TGTGCCAGCAGTGGGAGGAGTTGGCCCCTGGATACGCAGTATTTT.

CDR3 sequence reads: CASSHLDRSQETQYF. The CDR3 DNA is TGTGCCAGCAGTCACCTCGACAGGTCACAAGAGACCCAGTACTTC. V gene TRBV11-2 combines with J gene TRBJ2-5; the D gene is possibly TRBD1 (6 bases). The germline V and J ends were trimmed by 6 bases and 2 bases, with 16 bases remaining between them. This CDR3 region has 15 residues. Germline CDR1 reads SGHAT; CDR2 reads FQNNGV.

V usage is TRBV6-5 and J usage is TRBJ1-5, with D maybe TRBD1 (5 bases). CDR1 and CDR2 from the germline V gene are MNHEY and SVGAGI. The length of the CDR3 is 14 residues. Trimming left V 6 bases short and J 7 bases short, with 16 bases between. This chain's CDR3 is CASSPGGEAQPQHF. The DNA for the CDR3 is TGTGCCAGCAGCCCAGGAGGGGAGGCCCAGCCCCAGCATTTT.

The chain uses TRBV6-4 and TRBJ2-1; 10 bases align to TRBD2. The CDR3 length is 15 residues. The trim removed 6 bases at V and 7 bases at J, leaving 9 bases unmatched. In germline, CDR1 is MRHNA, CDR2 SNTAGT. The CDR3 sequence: CASSAMGLAQNEQFF. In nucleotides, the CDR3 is TGTGCCAGCAGCGCCATGGGACTAGCGCAAAATGAGCAGTTCTTC.

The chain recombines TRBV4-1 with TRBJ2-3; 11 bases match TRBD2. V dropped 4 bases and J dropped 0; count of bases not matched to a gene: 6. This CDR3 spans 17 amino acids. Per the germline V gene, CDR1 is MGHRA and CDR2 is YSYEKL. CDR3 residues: CASSPGTSGSSTDTQYF. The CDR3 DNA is TGCGCCAGCAGCCCGGGGACTAGCGGAAGTAGCACAGATACGCAGTATTTT.

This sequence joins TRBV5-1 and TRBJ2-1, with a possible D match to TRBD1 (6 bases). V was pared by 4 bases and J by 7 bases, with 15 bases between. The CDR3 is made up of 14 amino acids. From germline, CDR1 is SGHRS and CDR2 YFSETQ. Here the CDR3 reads CASSRGTEGNEQFF. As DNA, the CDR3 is TGCGCCAGCAGCAGGGGGACGGAAGGGAATGAGCAGTTCTTC.

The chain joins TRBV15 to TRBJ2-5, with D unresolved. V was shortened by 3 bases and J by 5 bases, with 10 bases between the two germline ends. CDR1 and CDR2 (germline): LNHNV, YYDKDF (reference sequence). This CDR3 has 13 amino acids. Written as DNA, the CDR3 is TGTGCCACCAGCAGCCTCCCGGTGGAGACCCAGTACTTC. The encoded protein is CATSSLPVETQYF.

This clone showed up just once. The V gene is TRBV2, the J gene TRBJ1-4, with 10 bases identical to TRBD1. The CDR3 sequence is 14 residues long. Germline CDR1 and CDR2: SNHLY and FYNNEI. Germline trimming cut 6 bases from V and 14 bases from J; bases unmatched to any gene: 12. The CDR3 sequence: CASRGSGTGAILFF. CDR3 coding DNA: TGTGCCAGCAGAGGGAGCGGGACAGGGGCAATTCTGTTTTTT.

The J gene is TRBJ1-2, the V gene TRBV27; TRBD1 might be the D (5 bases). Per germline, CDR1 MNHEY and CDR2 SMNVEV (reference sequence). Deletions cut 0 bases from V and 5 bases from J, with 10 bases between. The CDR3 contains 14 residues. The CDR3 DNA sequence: TGTGCCAGCAGTTTATCTTTGGGGCGATATGGCTACACCTTC. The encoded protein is CASSLSLGRYGYTF.

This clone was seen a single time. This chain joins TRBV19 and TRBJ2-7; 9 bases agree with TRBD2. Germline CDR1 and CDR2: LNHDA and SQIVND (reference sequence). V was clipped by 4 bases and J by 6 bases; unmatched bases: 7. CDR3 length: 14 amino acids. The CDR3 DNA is TGTGCCAGTAGTACCGGAGCGGGAGGCCCCGAGCAGTACTTC. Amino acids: CASSTGAGGPEQYF.

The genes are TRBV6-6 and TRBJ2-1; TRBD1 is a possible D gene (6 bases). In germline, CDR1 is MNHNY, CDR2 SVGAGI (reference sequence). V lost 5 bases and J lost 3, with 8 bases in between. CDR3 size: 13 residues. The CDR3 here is CASSTGFYNEQFF. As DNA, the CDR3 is TGTGCCAGCAGTACAGGGTTCTACAATGAGCAGTTCTTC.

CDR3 sequence (DNA): TGTGCCAGCAGCCTCGTCGGCGGGGGCGCCGGGGAGACCCAGTACTTC. Residues: CASSLVGGGAGETQYF. The chain couples TRBV5-6 to TRBJ2-5, with D perhaps TRBD2 (7 bases). Germline V lookup: CDR1 SGHDT, CDR2 YYEEEE. There are 16 residues in the CDR3. V lost 4 bases and J 5 bases, leaving 21 bases between the germline ends.

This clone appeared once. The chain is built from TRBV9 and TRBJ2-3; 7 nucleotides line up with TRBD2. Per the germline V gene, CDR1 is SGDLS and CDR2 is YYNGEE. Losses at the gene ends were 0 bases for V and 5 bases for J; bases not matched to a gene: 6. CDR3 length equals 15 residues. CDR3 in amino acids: CASSVGGLVLDTQYF. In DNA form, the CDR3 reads TGTGCCAGCAGCGTAGGAGGACTAGTTTTAGATACGCAGTATTTT.

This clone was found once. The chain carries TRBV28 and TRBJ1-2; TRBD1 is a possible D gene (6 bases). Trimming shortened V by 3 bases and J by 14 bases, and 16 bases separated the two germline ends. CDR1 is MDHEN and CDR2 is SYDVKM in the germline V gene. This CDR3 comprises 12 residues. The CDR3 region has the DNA TGTGCCAGCAGTTTCAATACAGGGACCACTACCTTC. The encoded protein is CASSFNTGTTTF.

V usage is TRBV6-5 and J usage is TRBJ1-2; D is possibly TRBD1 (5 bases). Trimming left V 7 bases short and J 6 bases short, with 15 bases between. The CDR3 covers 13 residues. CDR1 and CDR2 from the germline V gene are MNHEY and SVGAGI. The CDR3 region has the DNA TGTGCCAGCACTAGGTGGTGGGGGGATGGCTACACCTTC. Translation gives CASTRWWGDGYTF.

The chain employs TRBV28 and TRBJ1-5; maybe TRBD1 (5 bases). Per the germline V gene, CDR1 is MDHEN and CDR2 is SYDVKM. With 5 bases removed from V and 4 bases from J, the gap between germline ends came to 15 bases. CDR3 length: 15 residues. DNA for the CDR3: TGTGCCAGCAGTGCACAGGTAGGACAAAATCAGCCCCAGCATTTT. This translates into CASSAQVGQNQPQHF.

The CDR3 DNA reads TGCGCCAGCAGCCCTACGGTGAACTCTGGAAACACCATATATTTT. As protein: CASSPTVNSGNTIYF. The chain has TRBV5-1 and TRBJ1-3; unclear D gene. The CDR3 is made up of 15 amino acids. From germline, CDR1 is SGHRS and CDR2 YFSETQ. Trimming cost V 4 bases and J 0 bases, with 11 bases left between them.

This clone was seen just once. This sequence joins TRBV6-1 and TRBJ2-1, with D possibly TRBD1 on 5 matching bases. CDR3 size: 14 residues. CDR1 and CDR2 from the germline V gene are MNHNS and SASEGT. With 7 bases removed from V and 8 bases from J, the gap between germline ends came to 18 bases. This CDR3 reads CASKGQGLLDEQFF. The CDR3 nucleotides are TGTGCCAGCAAGGGGCAGGGATTACTCGATGAGCAGTTCTTC.

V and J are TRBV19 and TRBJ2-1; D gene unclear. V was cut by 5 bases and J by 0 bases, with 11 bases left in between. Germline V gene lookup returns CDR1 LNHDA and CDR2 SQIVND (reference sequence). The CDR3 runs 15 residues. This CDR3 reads CASSVITSSYNEQFF. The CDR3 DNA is TGTGCCAGTAGTGTCATAACAAGCTCCTACAATGAGCAGTTCTTC.

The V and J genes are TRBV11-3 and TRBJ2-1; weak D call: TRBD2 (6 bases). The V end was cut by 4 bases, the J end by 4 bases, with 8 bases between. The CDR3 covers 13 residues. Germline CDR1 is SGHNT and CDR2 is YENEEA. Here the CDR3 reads CASSWTNYNEQFF. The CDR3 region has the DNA TGTGCCAGCAGCTGGACTAATTACAATGAGCAGTTCTTC.

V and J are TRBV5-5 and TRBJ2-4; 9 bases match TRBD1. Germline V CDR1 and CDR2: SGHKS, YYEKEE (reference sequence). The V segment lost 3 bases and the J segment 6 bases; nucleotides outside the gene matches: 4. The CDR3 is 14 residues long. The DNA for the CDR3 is TGTGCCAGCAGCTCGGGACAGGGAGGAAACATTCAGTACTTC. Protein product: CASSSGQGGNIQYF.

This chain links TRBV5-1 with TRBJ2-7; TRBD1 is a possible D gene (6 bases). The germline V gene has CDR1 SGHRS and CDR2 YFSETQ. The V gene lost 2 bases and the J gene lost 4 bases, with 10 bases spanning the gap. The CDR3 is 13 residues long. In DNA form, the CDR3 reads TGCGCCAGCAGCTTCACAGGGAATTACGAGCAGTACTTC. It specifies CASSFTGNYEQYF.

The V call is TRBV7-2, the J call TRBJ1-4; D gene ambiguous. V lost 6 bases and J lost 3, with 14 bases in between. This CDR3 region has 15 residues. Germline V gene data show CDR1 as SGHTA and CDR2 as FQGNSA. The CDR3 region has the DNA TGTGCCAGCAGGTACTCCAGTGAGGCTAATGAAAAACTGTTTTTT. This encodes CASRYSSEANEKLFF.

The CDR3 spells CASSVTGIGQETQYF. DNA of the CDR3: TGTGCCAGCAGTGTGACAGGCATCGGTCAAGAGACCCAGTACTTC. The chain carries TRBV2 and TRBJ2-5; tentative D call: TRBD1 (6 bases). The V end lost 4 bases, the J end lost 2 bases, and 14 bases lay between the germline ends. The CDR3 totals 15 residues. Germline CDR1 SNHLY, CDR2 FYNNEI.

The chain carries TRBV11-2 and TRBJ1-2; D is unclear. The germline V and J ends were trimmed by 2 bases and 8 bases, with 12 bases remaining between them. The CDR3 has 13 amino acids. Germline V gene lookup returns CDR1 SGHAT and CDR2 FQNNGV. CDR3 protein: CASSLRSINGYTF. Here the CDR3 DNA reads TGTGCCAGCAGCTTACGGAGTATCAACGGCTACACCTTC.

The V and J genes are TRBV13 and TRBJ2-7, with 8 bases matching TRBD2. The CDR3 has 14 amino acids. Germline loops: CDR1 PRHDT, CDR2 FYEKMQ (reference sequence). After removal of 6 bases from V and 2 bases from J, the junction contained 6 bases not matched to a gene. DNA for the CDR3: TGTGCCAGCAGACGTACTAGCGGAACCTACGAGCAGTACTTC. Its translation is CASRRTSGTYEQYF.

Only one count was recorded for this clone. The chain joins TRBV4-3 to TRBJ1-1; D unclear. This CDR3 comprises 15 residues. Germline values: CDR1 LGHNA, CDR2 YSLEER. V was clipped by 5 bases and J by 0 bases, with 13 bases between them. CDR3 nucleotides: TGCGCCAGCAGCAGACCCGGGTCACTGAACACTGAAGCTTTCTTT. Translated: CASSRPGSLNTEAFF.